These 10 T cell receptor beta chains originate from one sample sequenced in a study of T cells in Graves' hyperthyroidism and ophthalmopathy. TCR beta CDR3 regions were amplified from RNA. HTBI primers were the set used in a first-round RT-PCR of the TCR CDR3. TCRdb re-derived calls from the multiplex PCR reads in MiXCR, one entry per CDR3 protein. Of about 840,000 distinct CDR3 sequences in the sample, 35% to 40% are singletons; the top ten hold around 9.3%. The sequencing input was blood. These receptors all stem from a man between 18 and 35 years old with Graves' hyperthyroidism.

Turning to this clonotype: One end of the junction is discordant with germline, which a read error may explain. The chain uses TRBV7-9 and TRBJ2-2; 8 bases match TRBD1. The CDR3 has 16 amino acids. Germline CDR1 reads SEHNR; CDR2 reads FQNEAQ (reference sequence). The CDR3 loop reads CASSQNQGAVTGELFF. In nucleotides, the CDR3 is TGCGCCAGCAGCCAAAATCAGGGGGCCGTCACCGGGGAGCTGTTTTTT.

Notes on this clonotype: Likely a read error: the CDR3 ends without its conserved phenylalanine or tryptophan. V gene TRBV12-3 or TRBV12-4 combines with J gene TRBJ1-3, with 7 bases identical to TRBD1. The CDR3 length is 13 residues. The J segment lost 3 bases and the V segment lost 4 bases, leaving 0 bases of the junction unmatched. The CDR3 protein is CASSSGGGNTIYL. CDR3 bases: TGTGCCAGCAGTTCAGGGGGTGGAAACACCATATATCTT.

As for this clonotype: The conserved phenylalanine or tryptophan normally closing the CDR3 is absent here, so this likely arose from a read error. It is unclear where the CDR3 begins or ends on the DNA, so no DNA is shown, and the CDR3 is as TCRdb lists it. The chain uses TRBV9 and TRBJ1-1; TRBD1 reflects the table's D call only, with no check against the DNA. Germline values: CDR1 SGDLS, CDR2 YYNGEE. The CDR3 extends over 8 residues, inclusive of both ends. The CDR3 region is CASSVGAG.

This clonotype came up many times. The CDR3 sequence: CASSIAGGGQPQHF. The DNA of the CDR3 is TGTGCCAGTAGTATCGCGGGGGGGGGTCAGCCCCAGCATTTT. The chain is built from TRBV19 and TRBJ1-5, with D perhaps matching TRBD1 (5 bases). Germline V gene sequence: CDR1 LNHDA, CDR2 SQIVND (reference sequence). CDR3 length: 14 amino acids. The V gene lost 3 bases and the J gene lost 6 bases, with 12 bases spanning the gap.

This chain links TRBV7-9 with TRBJ1-4, with a tentative D call TRBD1 (5 bases). The germline V and J ends were trimmed by 5 bases and 11 bases, with 15 bases remaining between them. The CDR3 spans 13 residues. The germline V gene has CDR1 SEHNR and CDR2 FQNEAQ (reference sequence). This CDR3 is CASSLPRDAKLFF. As DNA, the CDR3 is TGTGCCAGCAGCCTACCAAGGGACGCTAAACTGTTTTTT.

This chain connects TRBV7-8 to TRBJ2-5; D tentatively reads TRBD1 or TRBD2 (6 bases each). Per germline, CDR1 SGHVS and CDR2 FQNEAQ. The CDR3 covers 13 residues. With 9 bases removed from V and 5 bases from J, the gap between germline ends came to 16 bases. The CDR3 coding sequence is TGTGCCAGTTTCACCCGGAGGGGGGAGACCCAGTACTTC. This codes for CASFTRRGETQYF.

This clonotype has just a few counts. The rearrangement uses TRBV9 and TRBJ1-1; 9 bases are shared with TRBD1. CDR1 is SGDLS and CDR2 is YYNGEE in the germline V gene. CDR3 length: 15 residues. V gave up 5 bases and J gave up 1 base; unmatched junction bases: 6. Here the CDR3 reads CASRRRDRENTEAFF. CDR3 nucleotides: TGTGCCAGCAGACGAAGGGACAGGGAGAACACTGAAGCTTTCTTT.

CDR3 amino acids: CASSFSGQAYEQYF. As DNA, the CDR3 is TGTGCCAGCAGTTTCTCTGGACAGGCCTACGAGCAGTACTTC. The chain joins TRBV7-9 to TRBJ2-7; 7 bases agree with TRBD1. V trimming: 6 bases; J trimming: 2 bases; junction bases outside the gene matches: 7. The CDR3 totals 14 residues. Germline V CDR1 and CDR2: SEHNR, FQNEAQ (reference sequence).

This clonotype was picked up many times. The chain is built from TRBV10-2 and TRBJ1-1; no clear D. V lost 1 base and J lost 1, with 7 bases in between. This CDR3 comprises 14 residues. Germline V lookup: CDR1 WSHSY, CDR2 SAAADI. The CDR3 nucleotides are TGCGCCAGCAGTGAGTACTGGGGGAACACTGAAGCTTTCTTT. Translating gives CASSEYWGNTEAFF.

This chain connects TRBV9 to TRBJ2-5; maybe TRBD2 (6 bases). The CDR3 consists of 17 residues. Per the germline V gene, CDR1 is SGDLS and CDR2 is YYNGEE. The V end was cut by 4 bases, the J end by 0 bases, with 19 bases between. DNA for the CDR3: TGTGCCAGCAGCTTAGATCTTGGCGGGGCGTACCAAGAGACCCAGTACTTC. This sequence encodes CASSLDLGGAYQETQYF.